The 21 T cell receptor beta chains listed next were all sequenced from one sample in a study of T cell responses to AZD1222 COVID-19 vaccine. Sequenced by immunoSEQ multiplex PCR; TCRdb stores in-frame clones only, minus some. The table shows around 95,000 clones, with 80% to 95% occurring only once. Sequenced here: peripheral blood, sampled on day 0 of AZD1222 vaccination. These receptors came from an adult in good health.

The chain employs TRBV7-3 and TRBJ2-1; D is possibly TRBD2 (5 bases). CDR1 and CDR2 from the germline V gene are SGHTA and FQGTGA. CDR3 length: 16 amino acids. Trimming took off 5 bases at V and 2 bases at J, with 16 bases between the two ends. The chain's CDR3 is CASSPGGYRPYNEQFF. CDR3 bases: TGTGCCAGCAGCCCAGGAGGCTACAGACCCTACAATGAGCAGTTCTTC. The whole variable domain, filled in from reference TRBV7-3 and TRBJ2-1, reads GAGVSQTPSNKVTEKGKYVELRCDPISGHTALYWYRQSLGQGPEFLIYFQGTGAADDSGLPNDRFFAVRPEGSVSTLKIQRTERGDSAVYLCASSPGGYRPYNEQFFGPGTRLTVL.

This clone was counted a single time. This sequence joins TRBV11-2 and TRBJ2-3, with 8 bases matching TRBD2. V shed 4 bases, J shed 0 bases, and the junction held 3 bases outside the gene matches. The CDR3 has 15 amino acids. Germline CDR1 reads SGHAT; CDR2 reads FQNNGV. CDR3 protein: CASSYLAGSTDTQYF. The CDR3 region has the DNA TGTGCCAGCAGCTACTTAGCGGGGAGCACAGATACGCAGTATTTT.

This sequence joins TRBV3-1 (or the pseudogene TRBV3-2) and TRBJ2-7; a possible D gene is TRBD1 (6 bases). Germline V gene lookup returns CDR1 LGHDT and CDR2 YNNKEL (reference sequence). The CDR3 consists of 15 residues. V was trimmed by 5 bases and J by 0 bases, leaving 14 bases between them. CDR3 sequence reads: CASSETGGLSYEQYF. The CDR3 coding sequence is TGTGCCAGCAGCGAGACTGGGGGCCTCTCCTACGAGCAGTACTTC.

This clone was seen only a few times. The chain combines TRBV19 with TRBJ2-7, with a tentative D call TRBD2 (5 bases). The V and J ends lost 6 bases and 0 bases respectively, with 12 bases between them. CDR1 is LNHDA and CDR2 is SQIVND in the germline V gene (reference sequence). There are 14 residues in the CDR3. CDR3 region: CASRGDFSSYEQYF. The CDR3 DNA reads as TGTGCCAGTAGGGGAGATTTCAGCTCCTACGAGCAGTACTTC.

The rearrangement uses TRBV19 and TRBJ1-5; D gene uncertain. Germline V gives CDR1 LNHDA, CDR2 SQIVND (reference sequence). This CDR3 spans 15 amino acids. The germline V and J ends were trimmed by 0 bases and 5 bases, with 11 bases remaining between them. Written as DNA, the CDR3 is TGTGCCAGTAGTATAGAGGCAGGTTTATATCAGCCCCAGCATTTT. This codes for CASSIEAGLYQPQHF.

This chain uses TRBV3-1 (or the pseudogene TRBV3-2) with TRBJ2-5; a weak D match, TRBD2 (6 bases). Germline CDR1 is LGHDT and CDR2 is YNNKEL (reference sequence). The CDR3 covers 14 residues. The V gene lost 2 bases and the J gene lost 3 bases, with 10 bases spanning the gap. The CDR3: CASSQLSGEETQYF. The CDR3 coding sequence is TGTGCCAGCAGCCAACTGTCGGGAGAAGAGACCCAGTACTTC.

The chain recombines TRBV30 with TRBJ1-2; TRBD1 agrees at 9 bases. Germline V gene sequence: CDR1 GTSNPN, CDR2 SVGIG (reference sequence). The CDR3 sequence is 13 residues long. V lost 5 bases to trimming and J lost 3 bases; unmatched junction nucleotides: 4. The CDR3 loop reads CAWHRQGDYGYTF. The CDR3 DNA follows: TGTGCCTGGCATAGACAGGGGGACTATGGCTACACCTTC.

The sample holds one count of this clone. The V gene is TRBV7-9, the J gene TRBJ1-1; D is unclear. CDR3 size: 16 residues. V shed 5 bases and J shed 1 base, with 17 bases lying between them. Germline assignment: CDR1 SEHNR and CDR2 FQNEAQ (reference sequence). The CDR3 spells CASSGRTPKGNTEAFF. For the CDR3, the DNA is TGTGCCAGCAGCGGACGGACTCCGAAAGGGAACACTGAAGCTTTCTTT.

The chain has TRBV7-6 and TRBJ2-3; perhaps TRBD1 as D (6 bases). The CDR3 runs to 15 residues. The germline gives CDR1 SGHVS, CDR2 FNYEAQ. V gave up 1 base and J gave up 1 base, with 9 bases separating them. The CDR3 loop is CASSLVQGGTDTQYF. The CDR3 DNA reads TGTGCCAGCAGCTTAGTACAGGGTGGCACAGATACGCAGTATTTT.

The rearrangement joins TRBV7-2 to TRBJ2-3, with 13 positions matching TRBD2. Trimming at V came to 4 bases and at J to 4 bases, leaving 5 bases not matched to a gene. CDR1 and CDR2 (germline): SGHTA, FQGNSA. The CDR3 extends over 16 amino acids. CDR3 residues: CASSSGLAGRADTQYF. The CDR3 DNA reads as TGTGCCAGCAGCTCGGGACTAGCGGGAAGGGCAGATACGCAGTATTTT. The full variable domain, in which reference TRBV7-2 and TRBJ2-3 provide the parts outside the CDR3, is GAGVSQSPSNKVTEKGKDVELRCDPISGHTALYWYRQSLGQGLEFLIYFQGNSAPDKSGLPSDRFSAERTGGSVSTLTIQRTQQEDSAVYLCASSSGLAGRADTQYFGPGTRLTVL.

The chain has TRBV2 and TRBJ2-2; TRBD2 aligns across 9 bases. The CDR3 covers 15 residues. Germline V gives CDR1 SNHLY, CDR2 FYNNEI. J gave up 4 bases and V 1 base, and 1 base lay outside the gene matches. The CDR3 DNA reads as TGTGCCAGCAGTGAAGAGACTAGCGGCACCGGGGAGCTGTTTTTT. This gives the protein CASSEETSGTGELFF.

The table lists this clone with a count of one. J is TRBJ2-2 and V is TRBV7-7; D unclear. The germline V and J ends were trimmed by 5 bases and 7 bases, with 11 bases remaining between them. CDR3 length: 13 residues. The V gene's germline CDR1 is SSHAT and CDR2 FNYEAQ (reference sequence). CDR3 sequence: CASSQDGGGELFF. For the CDR3, the DNA is TGTGCCAGCAGCCAAGATGGTGGCGGGGAGCTGTTTTTT. The whole variable domain, filled in from reference TRBV7-7 and TRBJ2-2, reads GAGVSQSPRYKVTKRGQDVTLRCDPISSHATLYWYQQALGQGPEFLTYFNYEAQPDKSGLPSDRFSAERPEGSISTLTIQRTEQRDSAMYRCASSQDGGGELFFGEGSRLTVL.

The V and J genes are TRBV29-1 and TRBJ1-2; possible D gene TRBD1, 6 bases. The germline V gene encodes CDR1 SQVTM and CDR2 ANQGSEA. V was clipped by 7 bases and J by 0 bases, with 9 bases between them. The CDR3 totals 12 residues. The CDR3 sequence: CSGTGPNYGYTF. CDR3 sequence (DNA): TGCAGCGGTACAGGGCCTAACTATGGCTACACCTTC.

The chain joins TRBV19 to TRBJ1-2, with TRBD1 identical over 9 bases. Germline lookup yields CDR1 LNHDA and CDR2 SQIVND (reference sequence). The V segment lost 3 bases and the J segment 3 bases; nucleotides outside the gene matches: 2. There are 14 residues in the CDR3. The CDR3, as DNA: TGTGCCAGTAGTATCCGGACAGGGGACTATGGCTACACCTTC. Amino acid sequence: CASSIRTGDYGYTF.

DNA for the CDR3: TGTGCCAGCAGCAAATTAGGAAAGACAGCCAAAAACATTCAGTACTTC. It translates to CASSKLGKTAKNIQYF. This rearrangement joins TRBV21-1 to TRBJ2-4. TRBV21-1 counts as a pseudogene. This CDR3 has 16 residues.

This chain connects TRBV27 to TRBJ2-4; 7 nucleotides align to TRBD1. CDR1 and CDR2 (germline): MNHEY, SMNVEV (reference sequence). V trimming: 3 bases; J trimming: 6 bases; junction bases outside the gene matches: 5. The CDR3 totals 14 residues. Here the CDR3 reads CASSFSGTANIQYF. The CDR3 nucleotides read TGTGCCAGCAGTTTCTCCGGGACAGCAAACATTCAGTACTTC.

CDR3 DNA: TGTGCCAGCAGCCCTGGGGAGTACCAAGAGACCCAGTACTTC. Translated: CASSPGEYQETQYF. The gene calls are TRBV5-5 and TRBJ2-5, with a possible D match to TRBD2 (5 bases). The CDR3 extends over 14 amino acids. V lost 4 bases, J lost 0 bases, and 10 bases lay in between. The germline V gene has CDR1 SGHKS and CDR2 YYEKEE (reference sequence).

The chain joins TRBV5-1 to TRBJ2-3, with 12 bases identical to TRBD2. The germline V gene encodes CDR1 SGHRS and CDR2 YFSETQ. There are 17 residues in the CDR3. V shed 4 bases and J 4 bases; nucleotides not matched to a gene: 10. The CDR3 here is CASSLLATSGSADTQYF. DNA of the CDR3: TGCGCCAGCAGCCTTCTAGCGACTAGCGGGAGCGCAGATACGCAGTATTTT.

This chain connects TRBV19 to TRBJ2-7; D not resolved. CDR3 size: 11 residues. Germline V gene sequence: CDR1 LNHDA, CDR2 SQIVND (reference sequence). V shed 8 bases and J shed 4 bases, with 9 bases lying between them. The CDR3 DNA reads TGTGCCAGTTCAGGCGGTTACGAGCAGTACTTC. It translates to CASSGGYEQYF.

The chain is built from TRBV3-1 (or the pseudogene TRBV3-2) and TRBJ2-1; D assignment may be TRBD1 or TRBD2 (5 bases each). Germline V lookup: CDR1 LGHDT, CDR2 YNNKEL (reference sequence). The CDR3 is made up of 18 amino acids. V lost 4 bases and J lost 4, with 23 bases in between. The DNA for the CDR3 is TGTGCCAGCAGCCCATCCTACCATGGGACGTCAGGTTACAATGAGCAGTTCTTC. Translation gives CASSPSYHGTSGYNEQFF.

This clone was seen a handful of times. The chain joins TRBV9 to TRBJ1-3; D gene ambiguous. The CDR3 sequence is 16 residues long. Germline V gene lookup returns CDR1 SGDLS and CDR2 YYNGEE. V was shortened by 0 bases and J by 0 bases, with 10 bases between the two germline ends. Here the CDR3 reads CASSVGEGNSGNTIYF. CDR3 DNA sequence: TGTGCCAGCAGCGTAGGCGAAGGGAACTCTGGAAACACCATATATTTT. Variable domain in full (rest from reference TRBV9 and TRBJ1-3): DSGVTQTPKHLITATGQRVTLRCSPRSGDLSVYWYQQSLDQGLQFLIQYYNGEERAKGNILERFSAQQFPDLHSELNLSSLELGDSALYFCASSVGEGNSGNTIYFGEGSWLTVV.